This T cell receptor (beta chain) was captured by sequencing in a study of cytomegalovirus exposure and HLA in healthy donors. The PCR contained 60 Vbeta and 13 Jbeta primers. Clones were read by immunoSEQ multiplex PCR, and TCRdb kept only the in-frame ones, dropping some. The sample contains more than 200,000 clones, around 83% of which appear only once. Those who donated were healthy bone marrow donors. The CDR3 is 20 residues long. V shed 5 bases, J shed 4 bases, and the junction held 21 bases outside the gene matches. CDR1 is LGHNA and CDR2 is YNFKEQ in the germline V gene. Findings and caveats of the study: From TCR beta sequences, most subjects' HLA-A and HLA-B alleles were reportedly predicted accurately. Specificity for CMV antigens was confirmed in vitro for a few of the CMV-associated chains. A later analysis reported that several of the most significant clusters appeared to be linked to common viral pathogens, among them Epstein-Barr virus.

Remarks on this clone: Antigen unknown.

V gene TRBV4-2 combines with J gene TRBJ2-3, with 10 bases aligning to TRBD2. The source of this sequence is a girl between 10 and 17 years old in good health and CMV-seronegative. The specimen sequenced was PBMCs. CDR3 region: CASSNRAGGPVSLVADTQYF. The CDR3 coding sequence is TGTGCCAGCAGCAACAGAGCGGGGGGGCCAGTTTCATTGGTTGCAGATACGCAGTATTTT.